This T cell receptor beta chain was obtained from a study of graft-versus-host responses after intestinal transplantation. As for the study in general: Anti-thymocyte globulin was used for induction in all recipients, who then took tacrolimus and steroids for two to four years. Findings of the study overall: Graft-versus-host to host-versus-graft clonal ratios in allografts were high in patients with graft-donor T cell macrochimerism.

Sequenced by immunoSEQ multiplex PCR; TCRdb stores in-frame clones only, minus some. The repertoire holds tens of thousands of clones, roughly 94% seen once, with about 0.56% in the top ten. Comments on this clone: The antigen is not known.

The source of this sequence is a human donor who received an intestinal transplant. Sequencing used unstimulated CD8+ T cells sorted from spleen or lymph node cells, obtained before intestinal transplant.

The CDR3 DNA reads as TGTGCCAGCAACAAGACAGATATGAGCACTGAAGCTTTCTTT. Amino acid sequence: CASNKTDMSTEAFF. V usage is TRBV28 and J usage is TRBJ1-1, with a weak D call TRBD1 (5 bases). The CDR3 extends over 14 amino acids. The germline gives CDR1 MDHEN, CDR2 SYDVKM. Trimming took off 7 bases at V and 4 bases at J, with 16 bases between the two ends.